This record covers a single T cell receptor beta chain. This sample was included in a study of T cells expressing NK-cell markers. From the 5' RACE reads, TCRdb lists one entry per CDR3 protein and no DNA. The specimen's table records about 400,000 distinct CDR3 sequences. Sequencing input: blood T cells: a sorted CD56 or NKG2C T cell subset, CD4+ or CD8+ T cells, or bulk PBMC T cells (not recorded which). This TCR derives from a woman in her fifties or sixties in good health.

The CDR3 sequence is CASSWGTDGDTQYF. The chain joins TRBV5-1 to TRBJ2-3. Germline values: CDR1 SGHRS, CDR2 YFSETQ. The CDR3 covers 14 residues.